The 16 T cell receptor beta chains presented below share a single source sample, sequenced in a study of T cell repertoires in cytomegalovirus infection. TCRdb called the reads again in MiXCR, with one record for every CDR3 protein. Counted here are about 530,000 distinct CDR3 sequences, around 27% occurring once; the ten biggest clones make up less than 15%. Input material: PBMCs. The receptor set was obtained from a human donor in good health (CMV status not recorded). Some clones in this sample may be carry-over from other donors' samples.

This rearrangement joins TRBV5-5 to TRBJ1-1; tentative D call: TRBD1 (6 bases). V shed 4 bases and J shed 0 bases, with 16 bases lying between them. Germline CDR1 is SGHKS and CDR2 is YYEKEE (reference sequence). This CDR3 has 16 amino acids. DNA for the CDR3: TGTGCCAGCAGCCGAGGGGACACAGAGATGAACACTGAAGCTTTCTTT. Translating gives CASSRGDTEMNTEAFF. Filled out from reference TRBV5-5 and TRBJ1-1, the complete variable domain reads DAGVTQSPTHLIKTRGQQVTLRCSPISGHKSVSWYQQVLGQGPQFIFQYYEKEERGRGNFPDRFSARQFPNYSSELNVNALLLGDSALYLCASSRGDTEMNTEAFFGQGTRLTVV.

In this sample, this clonotype turned up many times. The chain uses TRBV7-2 and TRBJ1-1, with D possibly being TRBD1 (5 bases). V was trimmed by 6 bases and J by 2 bases, leaving 10 bases between them. The CDR3 is made up of 13 amino acids. CDR1 and CDR2 (germline): SGHTA, FQGNSA. As DNA, the CDR3 is TGTGCCAGCAGTCTACAGGAAAACACTGAAGCTTTCTTT. It encodes CASSLQENTEAFF.

This clonotype was recorded many times. The chain is built from TRBV12-3 or TRBV12-4 and TRBJ2-1; 8 positions agree with TRBD1. Unmatched junction bases numbered 6, after V lost 6 bases and J lost 2 bases. The CDR3 runs 15 residues. DNA of the CDR3: TGTGCCAGCAGCAGACAGGGGTTTACCTACAATGAGCAGTTCTTC. Translation: CASSRQGFTYNEQFF.

The chain is built from TRBV19 and TRBJ2-1; D gene uncertain. The length of the CDR3 is 13 residues. Trimming cost V 7 bases and J 8 bases, with 15 bases left between them. Germline V gene lookup returns CDR1 LNHDA and CDR2 SQIVND (reference sequence). The CDR3 region is CASKSPGTDEQFF. The CDR3 DNA is TGTGCCAGTAAATCCCCAGGAACCGATGAGCAGTTCTTC.

The chain is built from TRBV7-3 and TRBJ2-1; TRBD1 is a possible D gene (5 bases). CDR1 SGHTA and CDR2 FQGTGA come from the germline V gene. V lost 2 bases and J lost 7, with 12 bases in between. There are 14 residues in the CDR3. CDR3 loop: CASSLSRDLNEQFF. In DNA form, the CDR3 reads TGTGCCAGCAGCTTATCCAGGGATCTAAATGAGCAGTTCTTC.

This chain joins TRBV20-1 and TRBJ2-1; D tentatively fits TRBD1 or TRBD2 (6 bases each). Germline CDR1 reads DFQATT; CDR2 reads SNEGSKA (reference sequence). With 4 bases removed from V and 1 base from J, the gap between germline ends came to 11 bases. CDR3 length: 14 residues. CDR3 nucleotides: TGCAGTGCTATGAGGGGGGATTCCTACAATGAGCAGTTCTTC. Translating it yields CSAMRGDSYNEQFF.

In its sample, this clonotype was seen once. This chain connects TRBV7-2 to TRBJ1-1, with a tentative D call TRBD1 (5 bases). Germline V gives CDR1 SGHTA, CDR2 FQGNSA. Trimming cost V 0 bases and J 7 bases, with 15 bases left between them. The CDR3 sequence is 15 residues long. The CDR3 here is CASSLAGGGGGEAFF. DNA for the CDR3: TGTGCCAGCAGCTTAGCGGGAGGTGGGGGTGGTGAAGCTTTCTTT.

The chain employs TRBV11-3 and TRBJ2-2; a weak D match, TRBD1 (6 bases). V was trimmed by 1 base and J by 1 base, leaving 10 bases between them. This CDR3 region has 16 residues. Germline V lookup: CDR1 SGHNT, CDR2 YENEEA. The CDR3 coding sequence is TGTGCCAGCAGCTTAGCGGGACACTTGAACACCGGGGAGCTGTTTTTT. It yields the protein CASSLAGHLNTGELFF.

Ten or more counts support this clonotype. The chain couples TRBV7-2 to TRBJ1-1; D unresolved. This CDR3 comprises 13 residues. Trimming stripped 5 bases from V and 6 bases from J, with 13 bases between. Germline V CDR1 and CDR2: SGHTA, FQGNSA. CDR3 in DNA: TGTGCCAGCAGCCTACGTCGTGAAGCTGAAGCTTTCTTT. It translates to CASSLRREAEAFF.

The rearrangement uses TRBV7-2 and TRBJ2-2; D unresolved. Germline V gene lookup returns CDR1 SGHTA and CDR2 FQGNSA. The V end was cut by 1 base, the J end by 7 bases, with 7 bases between. CDR3 length: 13 residues. The CDR3 DNA sequence: TGTGCCAGCAGCTTAGACATATACGGGGAGCTGTTTTTT. Protein: CASSLDIYGELFF.

This clonotype appeared a few times. The chain uses TRBV20-1 and TRBJ2-7; 8 bases are a match to TRBD1. V trimming: 1 base; J trimming: 3 bases; junction bases outside the gene matches: 5. The CDR3 contains 14 residues. From germline, CDR1 is DFQATT and CDR2 SNEGSKA (reference sequence). The CDR3 nucleotides are TGCAGTGCTAGAGGGGACAGGCCGGTCTACGAGCAGTACTTC. Translation: CSARGDRPVYEQYF.

This clonotype was detected ten times or more. The chain recombines TRBV6-2 or TRBV6-3 with TRBJ2-7; perhaps D is TRBD1 or TRBD2 (5 bases each). V was trimmed by 5 bases and J by 2 bases, leaving 10 bases between them. The germline CDR1 and CDR2 sequences are MNHEY and SVGEGT. This CDR3 region has 13 residues. The CDR3 region is CASSTGTPYEQYF. In DNA, the CDR3 is TGTGCCAGCAGTACCGGGACCCCCTACGAGCAGTACTTC.

This clonotype showed up just a few times. The chain links TRBV11-2 to TRBJ2-7, with no clear D. The germline V gene encodes CDR1 SGHAT and CDR2 FQNNGV. The V end was cut by 8 bases, the J end by 12 bases, with 20 bases between. There are 12 residues in the CDR3. The CDR3 loop reads CASGRPPIPLYV. CDR3 bases: TGTGCCAGCGGGCGGCCGCCGATCCCTCTGTACGTC.

This clonotype was observed a handful of times. The chain couples TRBV4-3 to TRBJ1-1, with D unresolved. In germline, CDR1 is LGHNA, CDR2 YSLEER. CDR3 size: 16 residues. Trimming pared 0 bases from V and 0 bases from J, leaving 11 bases between. CDR3 amino acids: CASSQDRGGMNTEAFF. The CDR3 coding sequence is TGCGCCAGCAGCCAAGATCGCGGAGGGATGAACACTGAAGCTTTCTTT.

The chain is built from TRBV28 and TRBJ1-2, with TRBD1 matching 8 bases. Germline loops: CDR1 MDHEN, CDR2 SYDVKM. The CDR3 has 13 residues. The V and J ends lost 5 bases and 7 bases, in that order; junction bases with no gene match: 6. The CDR3 spells CASSRPDRGGYTF. The CDR3, as DNA: TGTGCCAGCAGTCGTCCCGACAGGGGTGGCTACACCTTC.

The V call is TRBV6-2 or TRBV6-3, the J call TRBJ1-1, with D tentatively TRBD1 (6 bases). V shed 1 base and J shed 6 bases, with 9 bases lying between them. The CDR3 contains 13 residues. The germline CDR1 and CDR2 sequences are MNHEY and SVGEGT. The CDR3 sequence is CASSYWGQSEAFF. In DNA form, the CDR3 reads TGTGCCAGCAGTTACTGGGGACAATCTGAAGCTTTCTTT.